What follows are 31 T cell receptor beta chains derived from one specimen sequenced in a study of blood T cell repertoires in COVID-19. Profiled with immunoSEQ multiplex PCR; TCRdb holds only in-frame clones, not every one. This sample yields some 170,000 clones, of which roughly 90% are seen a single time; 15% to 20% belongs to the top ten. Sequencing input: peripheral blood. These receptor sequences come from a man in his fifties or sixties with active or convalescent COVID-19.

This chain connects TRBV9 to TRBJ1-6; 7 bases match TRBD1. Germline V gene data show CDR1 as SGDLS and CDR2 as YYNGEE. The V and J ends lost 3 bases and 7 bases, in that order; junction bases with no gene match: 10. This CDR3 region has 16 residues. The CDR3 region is CASSAKTGTFNSPLHF. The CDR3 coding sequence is TGTGCCAGCAGCGCAAAGACAGGGACCTTCAATTCACCCCTCCACTTT.

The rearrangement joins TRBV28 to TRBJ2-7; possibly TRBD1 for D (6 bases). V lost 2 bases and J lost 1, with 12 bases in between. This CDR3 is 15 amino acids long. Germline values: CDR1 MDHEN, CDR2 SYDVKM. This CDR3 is CASSLTLGQSYEQYF. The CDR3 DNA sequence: TGTGCCAGCAGTTTAACCCTCGGACAGTCCTACGAGCAGTACTTC.

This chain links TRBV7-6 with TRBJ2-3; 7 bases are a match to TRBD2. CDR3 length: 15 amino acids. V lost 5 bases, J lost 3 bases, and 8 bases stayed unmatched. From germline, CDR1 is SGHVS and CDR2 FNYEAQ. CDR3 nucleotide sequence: TGTGCCAGCAGCCCTCAGGAGCGGGAAACAGATACGCAGTATTTT. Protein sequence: CASSPQERETDTQYF.

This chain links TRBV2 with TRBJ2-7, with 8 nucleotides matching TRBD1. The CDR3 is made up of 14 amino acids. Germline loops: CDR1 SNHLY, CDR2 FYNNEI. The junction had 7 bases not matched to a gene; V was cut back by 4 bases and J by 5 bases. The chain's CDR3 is CASSGTGIVDEQYF. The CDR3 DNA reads TGTGCCAGCAGTGGGACAGGGATAGTCGACGAGCAGTACTTC.

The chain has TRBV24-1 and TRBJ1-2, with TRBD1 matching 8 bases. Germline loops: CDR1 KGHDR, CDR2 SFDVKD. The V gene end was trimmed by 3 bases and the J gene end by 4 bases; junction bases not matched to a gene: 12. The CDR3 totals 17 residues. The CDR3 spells CATSDPIGGQGGYGYTF. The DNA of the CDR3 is TGTGCCACCAGTGATCCTATAGGTGGACAGGGAGGCTATGGCTACACCTTC.

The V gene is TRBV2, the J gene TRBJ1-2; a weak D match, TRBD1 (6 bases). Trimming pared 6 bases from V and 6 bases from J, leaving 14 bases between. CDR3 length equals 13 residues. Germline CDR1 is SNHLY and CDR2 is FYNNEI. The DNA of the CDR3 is TGTGCCAGCAGAGTACGGGGGGCTAATGGCTACACCTTC. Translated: CASRVRGANGYTF.

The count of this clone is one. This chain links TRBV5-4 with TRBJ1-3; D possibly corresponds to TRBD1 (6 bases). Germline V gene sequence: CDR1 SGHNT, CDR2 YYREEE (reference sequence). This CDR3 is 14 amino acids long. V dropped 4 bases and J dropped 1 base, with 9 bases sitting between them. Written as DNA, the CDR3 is TGTGCCAGCAGCCCACAGGGATCTGGAAACACCATATATTTT. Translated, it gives CASSPQGSGNTIYF.

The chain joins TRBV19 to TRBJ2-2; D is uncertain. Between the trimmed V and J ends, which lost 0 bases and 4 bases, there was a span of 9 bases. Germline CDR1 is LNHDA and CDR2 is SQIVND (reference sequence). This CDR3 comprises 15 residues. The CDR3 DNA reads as TGTGCCAGTAGTATAGACAGGCCAACCACCGGGGAGCTGTTTTTT. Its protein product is CASSIDRPTTGELFF.

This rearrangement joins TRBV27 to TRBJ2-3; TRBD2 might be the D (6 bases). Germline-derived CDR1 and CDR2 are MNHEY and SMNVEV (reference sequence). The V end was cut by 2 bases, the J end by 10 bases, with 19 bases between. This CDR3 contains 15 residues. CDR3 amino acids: CASSLGGGSAYAQYF. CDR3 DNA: TGTGCCAGCAGTTTAGGAGGAGGGTCGGCATATGCGCAGTATTTT.

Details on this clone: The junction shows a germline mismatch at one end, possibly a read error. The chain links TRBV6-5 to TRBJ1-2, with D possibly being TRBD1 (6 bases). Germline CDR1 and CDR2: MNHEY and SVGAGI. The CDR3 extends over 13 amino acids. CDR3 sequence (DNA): TGTGCCAGCAGTTACTCCTCCGGGGGGCCGCCACCCTTC. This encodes CASSYSSGGPPPF.

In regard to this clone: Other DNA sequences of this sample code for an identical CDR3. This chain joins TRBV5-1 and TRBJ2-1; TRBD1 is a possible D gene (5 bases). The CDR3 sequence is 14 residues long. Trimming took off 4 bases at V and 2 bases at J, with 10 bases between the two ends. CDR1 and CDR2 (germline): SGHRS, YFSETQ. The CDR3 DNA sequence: TGCGCCAGCAGCCTCGGACAAACCTACAATGAGCAGTTCTTC. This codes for CASSLGQTYNEQFF.

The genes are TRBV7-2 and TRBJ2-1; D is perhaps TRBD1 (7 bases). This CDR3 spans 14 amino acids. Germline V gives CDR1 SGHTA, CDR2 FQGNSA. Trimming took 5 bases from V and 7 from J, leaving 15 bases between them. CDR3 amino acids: CASSPQGGRNEQFF. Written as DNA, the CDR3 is TGTGCCAGCAGCCCCCAGGGGGGTCGGAATGAGCAGTTCTTC.

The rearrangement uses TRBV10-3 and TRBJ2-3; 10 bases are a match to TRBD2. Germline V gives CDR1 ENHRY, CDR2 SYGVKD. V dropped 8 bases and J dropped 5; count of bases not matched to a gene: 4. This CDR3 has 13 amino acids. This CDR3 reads CAIGAGGLDTQYF. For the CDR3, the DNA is TGTGCCATCGGAGCGGGAGGGTTAGATACGCAGTATTTT.

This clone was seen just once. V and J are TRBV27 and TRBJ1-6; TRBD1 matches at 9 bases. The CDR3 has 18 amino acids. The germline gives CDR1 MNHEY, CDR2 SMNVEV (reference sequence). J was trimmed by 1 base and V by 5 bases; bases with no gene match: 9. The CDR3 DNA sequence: TGTGCCAGCAGTATCCGACAGGGGGGATTATCCTATAATTCACCCCTCCACTTT. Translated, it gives CASSIRQGGLSYNSPLHF.

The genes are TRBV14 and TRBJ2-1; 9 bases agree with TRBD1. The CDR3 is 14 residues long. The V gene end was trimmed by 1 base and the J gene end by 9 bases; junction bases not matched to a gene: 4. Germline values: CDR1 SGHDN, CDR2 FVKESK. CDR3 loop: CASSQVDRGSEQFF. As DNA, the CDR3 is TGTGCCAGCAGCCAAGTAGACAGGGGGTCTGAGCAGTTCTTC.

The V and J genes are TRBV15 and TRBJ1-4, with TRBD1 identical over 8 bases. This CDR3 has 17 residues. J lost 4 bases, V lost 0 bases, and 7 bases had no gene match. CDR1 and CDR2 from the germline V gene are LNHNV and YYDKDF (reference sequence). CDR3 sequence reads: CATSRDFQGAGNEKLFF. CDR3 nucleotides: TGTGCCACCAGCAGAGATTTTCAGGGGGCGGGTAATGAAAAACTGTTTTTT.

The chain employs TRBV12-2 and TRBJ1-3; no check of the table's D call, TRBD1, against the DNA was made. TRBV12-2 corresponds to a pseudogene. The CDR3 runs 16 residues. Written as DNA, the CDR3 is TGTGCAAGTCTTCGACATACCGCGCCCTCTGGAAACACCATATATTTT. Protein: CASLRHTAPSGNTIYF.

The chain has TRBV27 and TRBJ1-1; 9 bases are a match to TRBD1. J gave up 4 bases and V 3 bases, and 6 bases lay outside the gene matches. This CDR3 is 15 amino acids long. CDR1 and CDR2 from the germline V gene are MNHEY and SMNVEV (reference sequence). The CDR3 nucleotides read TGTGCCAGCAGTTTCACAGGGGGCGCTGGCACTGAAGCTTTCTTT. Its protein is CASSFTGGAGTEAFF.

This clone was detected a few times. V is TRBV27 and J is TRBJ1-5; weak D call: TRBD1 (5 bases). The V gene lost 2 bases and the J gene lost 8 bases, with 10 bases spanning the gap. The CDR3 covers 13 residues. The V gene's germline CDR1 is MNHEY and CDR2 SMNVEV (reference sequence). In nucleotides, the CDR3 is TGTGCCAGCAGTTTAGTGGGGGGGGAGCCCCAGCATTTT. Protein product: CASSLVGGEPQHF.

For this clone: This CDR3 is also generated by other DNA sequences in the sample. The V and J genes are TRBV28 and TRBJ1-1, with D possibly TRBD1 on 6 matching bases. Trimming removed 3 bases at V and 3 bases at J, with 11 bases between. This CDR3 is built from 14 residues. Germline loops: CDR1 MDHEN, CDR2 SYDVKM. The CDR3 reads CASSFVPGDTEAFF. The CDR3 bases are TGTGCCAGCAGTTTCGTCCCAGGGGACACTGAAGCTTTCTTT. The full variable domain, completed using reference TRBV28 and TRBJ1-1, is DVKVTQSSRYLVKRTGEKVFLECVQDMDHENMFWYRQDPGLGLRLIYFSYDVKMKEKGDIPEGYSVSREKKERFSLILESASTNQTSMYLCASSFVPGDTEAFFGQGTRLTVV.

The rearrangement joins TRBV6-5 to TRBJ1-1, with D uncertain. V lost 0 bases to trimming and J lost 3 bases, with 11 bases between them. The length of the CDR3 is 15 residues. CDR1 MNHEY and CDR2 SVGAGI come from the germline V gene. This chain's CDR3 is CASSYSGGSHTEAFF. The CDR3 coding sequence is TGTGCCAGCAGTTACTCGGGAGGGTCGCACACTGAAGCTTTCTTT.

The CDR3 sequence: CASSKEQGEAFF. In DNA, the CDR3 is TGTGCCAGCAGCAAAGAACAGGGAGAAGCTTTCTTT. The chain couples TRBV2 to TRBJ1-1, with D possibly being TRBD1 (6 bases). CDR3 length equals 12 residues. Germline V CDR1 and CDR2: SNHLY, FYNNEI. The germline V and J ends were trimmed by 6 bases and 8 bases, with 13 bases remaining between them.

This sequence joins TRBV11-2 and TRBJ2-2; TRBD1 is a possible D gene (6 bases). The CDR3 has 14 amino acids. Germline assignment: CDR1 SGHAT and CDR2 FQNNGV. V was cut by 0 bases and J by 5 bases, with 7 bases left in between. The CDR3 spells CASSLDQGTGELFF. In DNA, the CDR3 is TGTGCCAGCAGCTTAGATCAGGGGACCGGGGAGCTGTTTTTT.

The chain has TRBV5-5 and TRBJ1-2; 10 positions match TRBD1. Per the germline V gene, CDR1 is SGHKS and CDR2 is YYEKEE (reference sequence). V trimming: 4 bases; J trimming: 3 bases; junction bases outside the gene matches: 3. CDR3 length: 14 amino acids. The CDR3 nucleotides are TGTGCCAGCAGCGCCGGGACAGGGGACTATGGCTACACCTTC. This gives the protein CASSAGTGDYGYTF. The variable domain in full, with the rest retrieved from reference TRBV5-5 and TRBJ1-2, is DAGVTQSPTHLIKTRGQQVTLRCSPISGHKSVSWYQQVLGQGPQFIFQYYEKEERGRGNFPDRFSARQFPNYSSELNVNALLLGDSALYLCASSAGTGDYGYTFGSGTRLTVV.

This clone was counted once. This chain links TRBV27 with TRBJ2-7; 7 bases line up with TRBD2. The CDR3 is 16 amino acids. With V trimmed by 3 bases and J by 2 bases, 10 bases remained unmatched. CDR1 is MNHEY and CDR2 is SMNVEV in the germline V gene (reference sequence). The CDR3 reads CASSFSWAGGTYEQYF. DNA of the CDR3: TGTGCCAGCAGTTTCTCATGGGCCGGGGGGACCTACGAGCAGTACTTC.

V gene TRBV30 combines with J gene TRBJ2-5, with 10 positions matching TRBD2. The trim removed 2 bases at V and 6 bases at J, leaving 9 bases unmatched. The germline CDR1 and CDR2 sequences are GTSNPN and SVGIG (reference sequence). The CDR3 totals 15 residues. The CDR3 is CAWSSGRARGKTQYF. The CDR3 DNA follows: TGTGCCTGGAGTAGCGGGAGGGCCAGAGGTAAGACCCAGTACTTC.

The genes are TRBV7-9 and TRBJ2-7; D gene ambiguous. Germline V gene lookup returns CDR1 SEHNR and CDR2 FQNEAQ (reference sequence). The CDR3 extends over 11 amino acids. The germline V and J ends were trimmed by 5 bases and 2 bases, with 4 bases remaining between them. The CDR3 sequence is CASSPTYEQYF. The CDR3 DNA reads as TGTGCCAGCAGCCCCACCTACGAGCAGTACTTC.

The CDR3 protein is CASSELQGPVSGGTEAFF. As DNA, the CDR3 is TGTGCCAGCAGTGAACTACAAGGCCCCGTTTCGGGGGGGACTGAAGCTTTCTTT. The gene calls are TRBV2 and TRBJ1-1; maybe TRBD1 (5 bases). Germline V gene sequence: CDR1 SNHLY, CDR2 FYNNEI. Trimming took 2 bases from V and 5 from J, leaving 24 bases between them. This CDR3 has 18 amino acids.

CDR3 DNA sequence: TGTGCCAGTAACCGATTGGGCATGTCCAACATGAACACTGAAGCTTTCTTT. Its protein product is CASNRLGMSNMNTEAFF. The rearrangement uses TRBV19 and TRBJ1-1; D ambiguous. CDR1 is LNHDA and CDR2 is SQIVND in the germline V gene (reference sequence). The CDR3 extends over 17 amino acids. V dropped 7 bases and J dropped 0 bases, with 21 bases sitting between them.

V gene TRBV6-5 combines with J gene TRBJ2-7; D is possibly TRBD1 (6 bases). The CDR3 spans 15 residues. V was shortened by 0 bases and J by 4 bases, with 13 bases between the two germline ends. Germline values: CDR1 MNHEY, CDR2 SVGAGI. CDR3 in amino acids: CASSYSTGPGYEQYF. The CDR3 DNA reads TGTGCCAGCAGTTACTCGACAGGCCCCGGGTACGAGCAGTACTTC.

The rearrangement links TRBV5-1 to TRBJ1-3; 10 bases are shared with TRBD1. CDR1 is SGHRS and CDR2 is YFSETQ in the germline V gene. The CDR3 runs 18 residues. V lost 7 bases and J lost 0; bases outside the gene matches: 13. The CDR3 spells CASEPGTGVSGSGNTIYF. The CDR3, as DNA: TGCGCCAGCGAACCCGGGACAGGGGTTTCGGGCTCTGGAAACACCATATATTTT.